The 26 T cell receptor beta chains below all came from one sample that was sequenced in a study of OX40 agonist ivuxolimab in advanced cancers. Profiling relied on immunoSEQ multiplex PCR, and the TCRdb table lists in-frame clones only, not all of them. The sample yields roughly 60,000 clones, 84% seen once. This specimen was CD4+ or CD8+ T cells sorted from blood, taken in a trial of the OX40 agonist ivuxolimab. The origin of the receptors is an adult with an advanced solid tumor such as melanoma, head and neck, liver or kidney cancer.

V and J are TRBV27 and TRBJ2-3, with 7 bases matching TRBD1. Trimming removed 3 bases from V and 2 bases from J; junction bases left unmatched: 5. The CDR3 consists of 15 residues. From germline, CDR1 is MNHEY and CDR2 SMNVEV (reference sequence). CDR3 sequence: CASSFATGYTDTQYF. The CDR3 DNA is TGTGCCAGCAGTTTTGCGACAGGGTACACAGATACGCAGTATTTT.

The chain recombines TRBV5-4 with TRBJ1-4; the D is unclear. Trimming left V 0 bases short and J 6 bases short, with 6 bases between. CDR1 is SGHNT, CDR2 YYREEE, per germline (reference sequence). CDR3 length: 13 amino acids. The CDR3 bases are TGTGCCAGCAGCTTGGCCGGGGATGAAAAACTGTTTTTT. It encodes CASSLAGDEKLFF.

V gene TRBV7-9 combines with J gene TRBJ1-2, with no clear D. This CDR3 has 13 residues. CDR1 and CDR2 (germline): SEHNR, FQNEAQ (reference sequence). The V gene lost 1 base and the J gene lost 4 bases, with 7 bases spanning the gap. The CDR3 DNA follows: TGTGCCAGCAGCTTAGAAGCCTTCTATGGCTACACCTTC. This codes for CASSLEAFYGYTF.

The chain joins TRBV6-6 to TRBJ2-7, with D possibly matching TRBD1 (6 bases). The germline V gene encodes CDR1 MNHNY and CDR2 SVGAGI (reference sequence). Trimming cost V 0 bases and J 3 bases, with 12 bases left between them. CDR3 length: 15 amino acids. In DNA, the CDR3 is TGTGCCAGCAGTTACTCGAGGGGACAACTCTACGAGCAGTACTTC. This translates into CASSYSRGQLYEQYF.

The rearrangement uses TRBV2 and TRBJ2-7; unclear D gene. CDR3 length equals 9 residues. CDR1 is SNHLY, CDR2 FYNNEI, per germline. The V gene lost 7 bases and the J gene lost 4 bases, with 2 bases spanning the gap. CDR3 sequence reads: CASIYEQYF. DNA for the CDR3: TGTGCCAGCATTTACGAGCAGTACTTC.

This rearrangement joins TRBV11-2 to TRBJ2-1; 9 bases match TRBD1. V dropped 3 bases and J dropped 4; count of bases not matched to a gene: 10. CDR3 size: 17 residues. Per the germline V gene, CDR1 is SGHAT and CDR2 is FQNNGV. CDR3 in DNA: TGTGCCAGCAGCTTCAGAGGACAGGGGAGATCATACAATGAGCAGTTCTTC. Its protein product is CASSFRGQGRSYNEQFF.

This clone was counted a few times. The chain employs TRBV5-4 and TRBJ1-6; the D gene is possibly TRBD1 (5 bases). Germline loops: CDR1 SGHNT, CDR2 YYREEE (reference sequence). The CDR3 covers 14 residues. Trimming took off 0 bases at V and 5 bases at J, with 6 bases between the two ends. The CDR3, as DNA: TGTGCCAGCAGCTTGGACAGGAATAATTCACCCCTCCACTTT. Translating gives CASSLDRNNSPLHF.

This clone showed up just a few times. The J gene is TRBJ2-5, the V gene TRBV27, with D unclear. This CDR3 region has 12 residues. Germline CDR1 and CDR2: MNHEY and SMNVEV (reference sequence). V was trimmed by 4 bases and J by 0 bases, leaving 3 bases between them. The CDR3 DNA reads as TGTGCCAGCAGTTCACACCAAGAGACCCAGTACTTC. Its translation: CASSSHQETQYF.

The CDR3 coding sequence is TGTGCCAGCAACCTGGGCGCCGCGGGCCGCTACACCTTC. This encodes CASNLGAAGRYTF. The V call is TRBV6-1, the J call TRBJ1-2; D gene uncertain. CDR3 length: 13 amino acids. V lost 7 bases, J lost 9 bases, and 18 bases lay in between. The germline CDR1 and CDR2 sequences are MNHNS and SASEGT.

This clone was detected once. The same CDR3 also results from other DNA sequences found in this sample. This chain uses TRBV2 with TRBJ1-2, with a weak D call TRBD1 (5 bases). Trimming shortened V by 6 bases and J by 2 bases, and 10 bases separated the two germline ends. The CDR3 has 13 amino acids. Per germline, CDR1 SNHLY and CDR2 FYNNEI. The CDR3 loop is CASSRDGNYGYTF. The CDR3 DNA sequence: TGTGCCAGCAGCAGGGACGGCAACTATGGCTACACCTTC.

The V and J genes are TRBV27 and TRBJ1-1; the match to TRBD1 covers 7 bases. CDR1 and CDR2 (germline): MNHEY, SMNVEV (reference sequence). CDR3 length: 14 residues. The V gene end was trimmed by 6 bases and the J gene end by 0 bases; junction bases not matched to a gene: 4. This CDR3 reads CASRSTGLNTEAFF. The CDR3 DNA reads TGTGCCAGCAGGTCGACAGGGCTGAACACTGAAGCTTTCTTT.

This clone was seen just once. V and J are TRBV5-5 and TRBJ2-1; TRBD1 aligns across 7 bases. CDR3 size: 15 residues. The junction had 8 bases not matched to a gene; V was cut back by 2 bases and J by 6 bases. CDR1 and CDR2 (germline): SGHKS, YYEKEE (reference sequence). The CDR3 region has the DNA TGTGCCAGCAGCTTTACAGGGTCAGGGGGCAATGAGCAGTTCTTC. Translating gives CASSFTGSGGNEQFF. The full variable domain, in which reference TRBV5-5 and TRBJ2-1 provide the parts outside the CDR3, is DAGVTQSPTHLIKTRGQQVTLRCSPISGHKSVSWYQQVLGQGPQFIFQYYEKEERGRGNFPDRFSARQFPNYSSELNVNALLLGDSALYLCASSFTGSGGNEQFFGPGTRLTVL.

This clone has only a few counts. CDR3 in amino acids: CASSERAGGRFDQPQHF. The CDR3 region has the DNA TGTGCCAGCAGTGAACGGGCAGGGGGCAGGTTCGATCAGCCCCAGCATTTT. V usage is TRBV2 and J usage is TRBJ1-5; 8 bases are a match to TRBD1. The germline V gene has CDR1 SNHLY and CDR2 FYNNEI. CDR3 length: 17 residues. Trimming cost V 2 bases and J 5 bases; bases outside gene matches: 11.

V is TRBV19 and J is TRBJ1-5; the D is unclear. Deletions cut 3 bases from V and 4 bases from J, with 4 bases between. CDR3 length: 12 amino acids. Germline CDR1 and CDR2: LNHDA and SQIVND (reference sequence). DNA of the CDR3: TGTGCCAGTAGTATGAGGAATCAGCCCCAGCATTTT. Translated: CASSMRNQPQHF. The full variable domain, completed using reference TRBV19 and TRBJ1-5, is DGGITQSPKYLFRKEGQNVTLSCEQNLNHDAMYWYRQDPGQGLRLIYYSQIVNDFQKGDIAEGYSVSREKKESFPLTVTSAQKNPTAFYLCASSMRNQPQHFGDGTRLSIL.

V is TRBV7-3 and J is TRBJ2-6; D ambiguous. CDR1 and CDR2 (germline): SGHTA, FQGTGA. The length of the CDR3 is 13 residues. V shed 5 bases and J shed 4 bases, with 6 bases lying between them. CDR3 sequence: CASSPDGANVLTF. In DNA, the CDR3 is TGTGCCAGCAGCCCCGACGGGGCCAACGTCCTGACTTTC.

V usage is TRBV19 and J usage is TRBJ1-5; weak D call: TRBD1 (6 bases). Per germline, CDR1 LNHDA and CDR2 SQIVND (reference sequence). V was clipped by 5 bases and J by 6 bases, with 14 bases between them. This CDR3 has 14 residues. The CDR3 nucleotides read TGTGCCAGTAGTCCCGGACAGAGGGGTCAGCCCCAGCATTTT. It is translated as CASSPGQRGQPQHF.

The V gene is TRBV11-2, the J gene TRBJ2-7; 7 positions agree with TRBD1. The CDR3 covers 17 residues. Germline assignment: CDR1 SGHAT and CDR2 FQNNGV. V shed 0 bases, J shed 9 bases, and the junction held 17 bases outside the gene matches. This CDR3 is CASSLDSATGILNVQYF. DNA for the CDR3: TGTGCCAGCAGCTTAGACAGCGCGACAGGGATCTTGAATGTGCAGTACTTC. The full variable domain, its missing parts supplied by reference TRBV11-2 and TRBJ2-7, is EAGVAQSPRYKIIEKRQSVAFWCNPISGHATLYWYQQILGQGPKLLIQFQNNGVVDDSQLPKDRFSAERLKGVDSTLKIQPAKLEDSAVYLCASSLDSATGILNVQYFGPGTRLTVT.

The V and J genes are TRBV28 and TRBJ1-4; tentative D call: TRBD1 (6 bases). CDR1 and CDR2 from the germline V gene are MDHEN and SYDVKM. The CDR3 totals 16 residues. Deletions cut 5 bases from V and 8 bases from J, with 21 bases between. The CDR3 spells CASSPPRGSGSEKLFF. The CDR3 DNA sequence: TGTGCCAGCAGTCCCCCTAGGGGGTCAGGGAGCGAAAAACTGTTTTTT.

Note on this clone: A junction end diverges from the germline sequence, so it may reflect a read error. Other DNA sequences within the sample encode an identical CDR3. V is TRBV10-3 and J is TRBJ1-1; D is unclear. The CDR3 has 12 residues. From germline, CDR1 is ENHRY and CDR2 SYGVKD. The CDR3 loop reads CAIRDGHTEAFF. The CDR3 DNA reads as TGTGCCATCAGGGACGGCCACACCGAAGCTTTCTTT.

V is TRBV5-5 and J is TRBJ1-5, with 9 nucleotides matching TRBD1. CDR3 length equals 17 residues. Looked up from germline, CDR1 is SGHKS and CDR2 is YYEKEE (reference sequence). Trimming cost V 4 bases and J 0 bases; bases outside gene matches: 8. The CDR3 region has the DNA TGTGCCAGCAGCCGAAAAGGACAGGGGTATAGCAATCAGCCCCAGCATTTT. Its translation is CASSRKGQGYSNQPQHF.

The genes are TRBV7-2 and TRBJ1-6, with D possibly being TRBD1 (5 bases). The length of the CDR3 is 13 residues. V was cut by 3 bases and J by 6 bases, with 6 bases left in between. Germline-derived CDR1 and CDR2 are SGHTA and FQGNSA. In DNA, the CDR3 is TGTGCCAGCAGCTTCAGGGCTAATTCACCCCTCCACTTT. Its translation: CASSFRANSPLHF.

This clone has a handful of counts. V usage is TRBV19 and J usage is TRBJ2-7; tentative D call: TRBD2 (5 bases). The germline V and J ends were trimmed by 4 bases and 0 bases, with 7 bases remaining between them. In germline, CDR1 is LNHDA, CDR2 SQIVND (reference sequence). There are 13 residues in the CDR3. The CDR3 nucleotides are TGTGCCAGTAGTAAAGAGGGCTCCTACGAGCAGTACTTC. Amino acid sequence: CASSKEGSYEQYF.

The J gene is TRBJ2-7, the V gene TRBV5-1, with D uncertain. The V end was cut by 0 bases, the J end by 1 base, with 11 bases between. The germline CDR1 and CDR2 sequences are SGHRS and YFSETQ. The CDR3 loop spans 15 amino acids. The CDR3 DNA sequence: TGCGCCAGCAGCTTGGCAGTCGGATCTTCCTACGAGCAGTACTTC. Protein product: CASSLAVGSSYEQYF.

The chain recombines TRBV28 with TRBJ2-1; D not certain. V was trimmed by 3 bases and J by 7 bases, leaving 13 bases between them. Germline CDR1 reads MDHEN; CDR2 reads SYDVKM. The CDR3 has 14 residues. CDR3 DNA sequence: TGTGCCAGCAGTTTGTCCCAGGCTGGGAATGAGCAGTTCTTC. Encoded protein: CASSLSQAGNEQFF.

The rearrangement links TRBV30 to TRBJ1-5; possibly TRBD1 for D (5 bases). V was trimmed by 0 bases and J by 1 base, leaving 7 bases between them. Germline values: CDR1 GTSNPN, CDR2 SVGIG (reference sequence). The CDR3 is 14 amino acids. The CDR3 is CAWSVWGSNQPQHF. CDR3 bases: TGTGCCTGGAGTGTATGGGGGAGCAATCAGCCCCAGCATTTT. The entire variable domain, with the rest obtained from reference TRBV30 and TRBJ1-5, is as follows: SQTIHQWPATLVQPVGSPLSLECTVEGTSNPNLYWYRQAAGRGLQLLFYSVGIGQISSEVPQNLSASRPQDRQFILSSKKLLLSDSGFYLCAWSVWGSNQPQHFGDGTRLSIL.

The chain couples TRBV6-6 to TRBJ2-7; 7 nucleotides line up with TRBD1. CDR1 and CDR2 from the germline V gene are MNHNY and SVGAGI (reference sequence). J lost 3 bases, V lost 6 bases, and 5 bases had no gene match. This CDR3 region has 13 residues. DNA of the CDR3: TGTGCCAGCAGCCCGGGACAGATCTACGAGCAGTACTTC. As protein: CASSPGQIYEQYF.